This section outlines one T cell receptor (beta chain) sequence together with its context. The data stem from a study of blood T cell repertoires in COVID-19. Across the whole study: Both acute and convalescent COVID-19 samples were obtained from the United States, Italy and Spain. From T cells, B-cell-depleted T cells, or PBMCs came the material, which was cDNA or gDNA.

This CDR3 comprises 15 residues. After removal of 1 base from V and 5 bases from J, the junction contained 7 bases not matched to a gene. The germline V gene has CDR1 SEHNR and CDR2 FQNEAQ (reference sequence). Authors' data handling: Amplified reference gene primers provided the basis for estimating nucleated cell counts. Assay used: immunoSEQ multiplex PCR; TCRdb lists only in-frame clones, some missing. That table is the source of V, J and clone size, and D and trimming were worked out from the DNA. The data contain 110,000 to 150,000 clones, under 80% of them singletons. This TCR was recovered from a man aged 55-75 years with acute or convalescent COVID-19. The sample taken for sequencing was peripheral blood. The chain links TRBV7-9 to TRBJ1-1; 7 bases line up with TRBD1. CDR3 region: CASSLGMLTGTEAFF. In DNA, the CDR3 is TGTGCCAGCAGCTTAGGGATGCTGACAGGGACTGAAGCTTTCTTT.